The following is a T cell receptor beta chain sequence with its context. The data belong to a study of shared clonotypes between healthy human individuals. Profiled with immunoSEQ multiplex PCR; TCRdb holds only in-frame clones, not every one. The sample holds some 2,500,000 clones, over 85% seen once. Trimming removed 11 bases from V and 3 bases from J; junction bases left unmatched: 11. The germline CDR1 and CDR2 sequences are MNHEY and SMNVEV (reference sequence). This CDR3 has 14 amino acids. The sequencing sample was made of naive CD4+ T cells from PBMCs. This sample's subset: CD45RA+ positively selected. This sequence was found in a man aged 18 to 35 in good health. Some clones in this sample may be carry-over from other donors' samples. The rearrangement uses TRBV27 and TRBJ2-7, with 9 nucleotides matching TRBD1. The CDR3 DNA is TGTGCCGTGGGCAGACAGGGGGTCGGCTACGAGCAGTACTTC. Its protein is CAVGRQGVGYEQYF.